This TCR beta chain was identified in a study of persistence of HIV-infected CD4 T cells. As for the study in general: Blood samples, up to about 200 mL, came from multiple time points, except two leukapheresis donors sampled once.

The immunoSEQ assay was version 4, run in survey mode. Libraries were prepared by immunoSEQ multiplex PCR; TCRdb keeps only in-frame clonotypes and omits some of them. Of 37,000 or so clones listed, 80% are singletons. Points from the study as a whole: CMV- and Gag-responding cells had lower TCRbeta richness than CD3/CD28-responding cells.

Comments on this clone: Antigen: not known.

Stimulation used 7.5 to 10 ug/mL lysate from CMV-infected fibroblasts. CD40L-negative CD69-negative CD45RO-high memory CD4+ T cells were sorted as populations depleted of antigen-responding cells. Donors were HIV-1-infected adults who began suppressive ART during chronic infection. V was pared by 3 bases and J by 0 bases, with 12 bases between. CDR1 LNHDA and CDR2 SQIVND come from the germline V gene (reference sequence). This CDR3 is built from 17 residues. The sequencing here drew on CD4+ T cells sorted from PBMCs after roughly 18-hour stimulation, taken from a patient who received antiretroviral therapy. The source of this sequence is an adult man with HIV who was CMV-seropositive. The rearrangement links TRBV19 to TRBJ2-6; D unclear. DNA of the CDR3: TGTGCCAGTAGTATGACACCCTCCTTCTCTGGGGCCAACGTCCTGACTTTC. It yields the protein CASSMTPSFSGANVLTF.